The T cell receptor (beta chain) described here comes from a study of blood T cell repertoires in COVID-19. V was pared by 3 bases and J by 5 bases, with 6 bases of the junction left unmatched. The CDR3 loop spans 15 amino acids. Germline V CDR1 and CDR2: SGDLS, YYNGEE. Repertoires were generated with immunoSEQ multiplex PCR, while TCRdb's copy carries only in-frame clones and drops some. The sample consists of under 250,000 clones, about 83% of them appearing once. The V gene is TRBV9, the J gene TRBJ1-4; TRBD1 agrees at 8 bases. This clonotype originated in an elderly woman with COVID-19, enrolled during active disease. The material sequenced was peripheral blood. CDR3 loop: CASSGGDRRNEKLFF. The CDR3 nucleotides are TGTGCCAGCAGCGGGGGGGACAGGCGAAATGAAAAACTGTTTTTT.